This T cell receptor (beta chain) was sequenced for a study of spatial heterogeneity in lung cancer. Points from the study as a whole: Circulating ubiquitous expanded tumor TCRs were observed more frequently at resection than at follow-up.

This clonotype was detected ten times or more. The antigen is undetermined. Indicated time point: sample taken at primary tumor resection. TCRdb recomputed calls from the 5' RACE reads with MiXCR, one row per CDR3 protein. The repertoire holds roughly 40,000 distinct CDR3 sequences, almost 7% seen once, with around 43% in the top ten. V dropped 1 base and J dropped 8 bases, with 6 bases sitting between them. The CDR3 has 12 amino acids. CDR1 MGHRA and CDR2 YSYEKL come from the germline V gene. The sequencing here drew on PBMCs, taken at surgery. This receptor was identified in a female donor with early-stage non-small cell lung cancer. The chain couples TRBV4-1 to TRBJ2-1, with unresolved D. Written as DNA, the CDR3 is TGCGCCAGCAGCCAAGTTTCGGATGAGCAGTTCTTC. This translates into CASSQVSDEQFF.